The rows below give T cell receptor beta chains drawn from one sample of a study of T cell responses to AZD1222 COVID-19 vaccine. Clones were sequenced by immunoSEQ multiplex PCR, and TCRdb holds only the in-frame ones, with some missing. The repertoire has about 200,000 clones, approximately 94% of them found once; the top ten carry around 1.7%. The specimen was peripheral blood, collected 28 days after the second dose of the MenACWY control vaccine. The receptors originated from an adult who received the MenACWY meningococcal vaccine as a control. Both conserved end residues are part of each CDR3. D genes are given only for firm matches. The listing skips clone size in some rows; elsewhere it reads once, few, many or a size class.

v_call	d_call	clone_size	j_call	cdr3_aa	cdr3_nt
TRBV28	NA	NA	TRBJ2-7	CASSLTFLHEQYF	TGTGCCAGCAGTTTAACCTTCCTACACGAGCAGTACTTC
TRBV7-9	NA	NA	TRBJ2-7	CASSPPAPGYEQYF	TGTGCCAGCAGCCCCCCGGCGCCAGGGTACGAGCAGTACTTC
TRBV12-3/TRBV12-4	NA	once	TRBJ1-1	CASSPSNTEAFF	TGTGCCAGCAGTCCCTCAAACACTGAAGCTTTCTTT
TRBV7-9	NA	NA	TRBJ2-3	CASSFEGYTDTQYF	TGTGCCAGCAGCTTTGAGGGGTACACAGATACGCAGTATTTT
TRBV5-1	NA	NA	TRBJ1-2	CASKPGNYGYTF	TGCGCCAGCAAACCGGGAAACTATGGCTACACCTTC
TRBV12-3/TRBV12-4	NA	once	TRBJ2-1	CASSAQGNEQFF	TGTGCCAGCAGTGCTCAGGGAAATGAGCAGTTCTTC
TRBV3-1/TRBV3-2	TRBD1	once	TRBJ2-5	CASSQESDRGETQYF	TGTGCCAGCAGCCAAGAAAGCGACAGGGGAGAGACCCAGTACTTC
TRBV6-5	NA	once	TRBJ1-6	CASSSPGEGDSPLHF	TGTGCCAGCAGTTCACCAGGGGAGGGAGATTCACCCCTCCACTTT
TRBV11-3	NA	NA	TRBJ2-1	CASSLDGGGSSYNEQFF	TGTGCCAGCAGCTTAGATGGGGGCGGGAGCTCCTACAATGAGCAGTTCTTC
TRBV4-1	NA	NA	TRBJ1-4	CASSPLGEEKLFF	TGCGCCAGCAGTCCTCTAGGGGAGGAAAAACTGTTTTTT
TRBV24-1	NA	NA	TRBJ1-2	CATSDRDYGYTF	TGTGCCACCAGTGATCGGGATTATGGCTACACCTTC
TRBV5-4	TRBD1	NA	TRBJ1-2	CASSKGTAAFLDYGYTF	TGTGCCAGCAGCAAAGGGACAGCGGCGTTCCTGGACTATGGCTACACCTTC
TRBV27	NA	NA	TRBJ2-7	CASSSLFNGTAYEQYF	TGTGCCAGCAGTTCTCTTTTTAACGGGACTGCCTACGAGCAGTACTTC
TRBV29-1	NA	once	TRBJ1-1	CSVGVTANTEAFF	TGCAGCGTTGGGGTGACAGCGAACACTGAAGCTTTCTTT
TRBV29-1	TRBD1	NA	TRBJ1-2	CSVGQGANYGYTF	TGCAGCGTTGGACAGGGGGCAAACTATGGCTACACCTTC
TRBV10-3	NA	NA	TRBJ1-1	CAIGRDATNTEAFF	TGTGCCATCGGACGAGACGCTACGAACACTGAAGCTTTCTTT
TRBV5-1	NA	once	TRBJ1-6	CASSLEPGYNSPLHF	TGCGCCAGCAGCTTGGAGCCAGGGTATAATTCACCCCTCCACTTT
TRBV28	TRBD1	NA	TRBJ2-7	CASRTTGQGVNEQYF	TGTGCCAGCAGAACCACGGGACAGGGAGTAAACGAGCAGTACTTC
TRBV9	NA	NA	TRBJ2-1	CASSPLGGRPDEQFF	TGTGCCAGCAGCCCCCTTGGGGGGAGGCCCGATGAGCAGTTCTTC
TRBV30	NA	NA	TRBJ1-2	CAWSRPGGYTF	TGTGCCTGGAGTCGACCAGGGGGCTACACCTTC
TRBV28	NA	NA	TRBJ1-5	CASSLIGEGNQPQHF	TGTGCCAGCAGTTTGATTGGGGAAGGGAATCAGCCCCAGCATTTT
TRBV24-1	NA	NA	TRBJ2-3	CATSDLGRGEQYF	TGTGCCACCAGTGATTTGGGCAGGGGGGAGCAGTATTTT
TRBV30	NA	NA	TRBJ1-4	CAWSVFGEKLFF	TGTGCCTGGAGTGTATTCGGTGAAAAACTGTTTTTT
TRBV10-3	TRBD1	NA	TRBJ2-3	CAISQDRVTDTQYF	TGTGCCATCAGTCAGGACAGGGTAACAGATACGCAGTATTTT
TRBV4-2	TRBD2	NA	TRBJ2-1	CASSQAASGFNEQFF	TGTGCCAGCAGCCAAGCGGCTAGCGGCTTCAATGAGCAGTTCTTC
TRBV19	TRBD1	NA	TRBJ2-5	CASRGRGTETQYF	TGTGCCAGTCGGGGCAGGGGGACAGAGACCCAGTACTTC
TRBV5-6	NA	NA	TRBJ1-4	CASSLGATNEKLFF	TGTGCCAGCAGCCTAGGCGCAACTAATGAAAAACTGTTTTTT
TRBV7-9	TRBD2	NA	TRBJ2-3	CASSFSGGTDTQYF	TGTGCCAGCAGCTTCTCCGGGGGGACAGATACGCAGTATTTT
TRBV4-1	NA	NA	TRBJ2-1	CASSQPSGTSYNEQFF	TGCGCCAGCAGCCAACCAAGCGGTACCTCCTACAATGAGCAGTTCTTC
TRBV11-3	NA	NA	TRBJ2-3	CASSLGGYTDTQYF	TGTGCCAGCAGCTTAGGGGGATACACAGATACGCAGTATTTT
TRBV28	TRBD2	NA	TRBJ2-3	CASSGTNTDTQYF	TGTGCCAGCTCCGGGACTAACACAGATACGCAGTATTTT
TRBV19	TRBD1	NA	TRBJ2-7	CASSIGTGPYEQYF	TGTGCCAGTAGTATCGGGACAGGGCCCTACGAGCAGTACTTC
TRBV7-9	NA	NA	TRBJ2-1	CASSLAPRPGGNEQFF	TGTGCCAGCAGCTTAGCTCCCCGACCCGGAGGCAATGAGCAGTTCTTC
TRBV27	NA	NA	TRBJ2-5	CASSLLGGGPQETQYF	TGTGCCAGCAGTTTGTTGGGGGGGGGCCCCCAAGAGACCCAGTACTTC
TRBV27	NA	NA	TRBJ2-1	CASIRDNTNEQFF	TGTGCCAGCATACGGGACAACACCAATGAGCAGTTCTTC
TRBV28	NA	NA	TRBJ1-6	CASSSNLYNSPLHF	TGTGCCAGCAGTTCGAACTTATATAATTCACCCCTCCACTTT
TRBV19	TRBD1	NA	TRBJ1-3	CASSSGQAFSGNTIYF	TGTGCCAGTAGTTCAGGACAGGCCTTCTCTGGAAACACCATATATTTT
TRBV5-1	NA	NA	TRBJ2-7	CASSPTSPGTLGREQYF	TGCGCCAGCAGCCCCACCTCACCCGGGACTCTGGGGCGGGAGCAGTACTTC
TRBV5-4	TRBD2	NA	TRBJ2-3	CASSSRLAGVGDTQYF	TGTGCCAGCAGCAGTAGACTAGCGGGAGTCGGGGATACGCAGTATTTT
TRBV6-5	NA	NA	TRBJ1-2	CASSYVGHGYTF	TGTGCCAGCAGTTACGTGGGACATGGCTACACCTTC
TRBV30	NA	NA	TRBJ2-2	CAWTGTLNTGELFF	TGTGCCTGGACCGGGACACTGAACACCGGGGAGCTGTTTTTT
TRBV11-2	NA	NA	TRBJ2-2	CASSLFRQGGTGELFF	TGTGCCAGCAGCTTATTTCGACAGGGAGGAACCGGGGAGCTGTTTTTT
TRBV5-5	TRBD2	NA	TRBJ2-5	CASSWELETSVKTQYF	TGTGCCAGCAGCTGGGAGCTCGAGACTAGCGTAAAGACCCAGTACTTC
TRBV30	NA	NA	TRBJ2-6	CAWSFPSGANVLTF	TGTGCCTGGAGTTTTCCCTCTGGGGCCAACGTCCTGACTTTC
TRBV24-1	NA	NA	TRBJ2-2	CATSDTGINTGELFF	TGTGCCACCAGTGATACTGGGATAAACACCGGGGAGCTGTTTTTT
TRBV19	NA	NA	TRBJ1-5	CASSITSGPEKPQHF	TGTGCCAGTAGTATAACGTCAGGGCCCGAGAAGCCCCAGCATTTT
TRBV9	NA	NA	TRBJ2-2	CASSGLGTGELFF	TGTGCCAGCAGCGGGCTTGGCACCGGGGAGCTGTTTTTT
TRBV7-9	NA	NA	TRBJ2-1	CASSLPPRLSSYNEQFF	TGTGCCAGCAGCCTACCTCCCCGGCTAAGCTCCTACAATGAGCAGTTCTTC
TRBV28	TRBD1	NA	TRBJ1-5	CASNRGGNQPQHF	TGTGCCAGCAACAGGGGTGGCAATCAGCCCCAGCATTTT